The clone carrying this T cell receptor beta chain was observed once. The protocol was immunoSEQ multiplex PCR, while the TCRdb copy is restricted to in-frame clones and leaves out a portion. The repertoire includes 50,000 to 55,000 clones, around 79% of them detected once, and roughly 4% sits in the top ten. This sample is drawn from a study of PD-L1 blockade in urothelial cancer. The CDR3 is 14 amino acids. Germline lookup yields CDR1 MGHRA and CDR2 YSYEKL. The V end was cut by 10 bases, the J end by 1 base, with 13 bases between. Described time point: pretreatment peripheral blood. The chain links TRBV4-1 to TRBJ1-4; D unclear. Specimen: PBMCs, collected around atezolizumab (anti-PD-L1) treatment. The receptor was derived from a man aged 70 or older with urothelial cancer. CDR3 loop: CATKGVRTNEKLFF. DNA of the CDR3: TGCGCCACCAAAGGAGTAAGAACTAATGAAAAACTGTTTTTT.